The 23 T cell receptor beta chains below were found in one sample sequenced in a study of blood T cell repertoires in COVID-19. Method: immunoSEQ multiplex PCR; TCRdb's copy keeps in-frame clones and lacks some. The sample has around 52,000 clones; roughly 87% are singletons. Sequencing used peripheral blood. The receptors shown here come from a woman aged 60 to 75 with acute or convalescent COVID-19.

The chain has TRBV7-2 and TRBJ2-4; TRBD1 matches 11 bases. The CDR3 is made up of 19 amino acids. From germline, CDR1 is SGHTA and CDR2 FQGNSA. After removal of 5 bases from V and 0 bases from J, the junction contained 12 bases not matched to a gene. As DNA, the CDR3 is TGTGCCAGCAGCACACCGGGACAGGGGGTATCTCTAGCCAAAAACATTCAGTACTTC. As protein: CASSTPGQGVSLAKNIQYF.

The chain joins TRBV7-6 to TRBJ2-1; 10 bases fit TRBD1. The V gene's germline CDR1 is SGHVS and CDR2 FNYEAQ. This CDR3 contains 14 residues. V dropped 4 bases and J dropped 5; count of bases not matched to a gene: 2. CDR3 DNA sequence: TGTGCCAGCAGCTGGGGACAGGGGAACAATGAGCAGTTCTTC. Its protein product is CASSWGQGNNEQFF.

This clone has just a few counts. The rearrangement links TRBV12-3 or TRBV12-4 to TRBJ1-4, with D possibly TRBD1 on 6 matching bases. This CDR3 comprises 13 residues. Trimming stripped 5 bases from V and 5 bases from J, with 9 bases between. CDR3: CASSTDRNEKLFF. The CDR3 DNA reads TGTGCCAGCAGTACTGACAGGAATGAAAAACTGTTTTTT.

The V call is TRBV11-2, the J call TRBJ2-7; TRBD2 agrees at 10 bases. With V trimmed by 5 bases and J by 0 bases, 7 bases remained unmatched. The CDR3 is made up of 16 amino acids. Germline V gene sequence: CDR1 SGHAT, CDR2 FQNNGV. The CDR3 sequence: CASSTWTSGSSYEQYF. In nucleotides, the CDR3 is TGTGCCAGCAGCACCTGGACTAGCGGTAGCTCCTACGAGCAGTACTTC.

The J gene is TRBJ1-2, the V gene TRBV5-6; perhaps TRBD1 as D (5 bases). CDR1 and CDR2 from the germline V gene are SGHDT and YYEEEE. The CDR3 totals 13 residues. V lost 2 bases and J lost 4, with 9 bases in between. CDR3 amino acids: CASSFRESYGYTF. CDR3 sequence (DNA): TGTGCCAGCAGCTTCAGGGAAAGCTATGGCTACACCTTC.

V usage is TRBV19 and J usage is TRBJ1-1; 7 nucleotides line up with TRBD1. This CDR3 has 13 amino acids. The V gene end was trimmed by 7 bases and the J gene end by 4 bases; junction bases not matched to a gene: 6. Germline V gene data show CDR1 as LNHDA and CDR2 as SQIVND (reference sequence). For the CDR3, the DNA is TGTGCCAGTATGGAAGACAGGGTCACTGAAGCTTTCTTT. This translates into CASMEDRVTEAFF.

The CDR3, as DNA: TGTGCCAGTAGGGACAGGCCCCCTCAGAGGGGCTACACCTTC. This codes for CASRDRPPQRGYTF. This rearrangement joins TRBV19 to TRBJ1-2; 7 positions match TRBD1. With 6 bases clipped from V and 8 bases from J, the junction kept 12 bases outside the gene matches. CDR1 and CDR2 (germline): LNHDA, SQIVND (reference sequence). The CDR3 consists of 14 residues.

The gene calls are TRBV6-5 and TRBJ1-1; D is unclear. Germline V gene data show CDR1 as MNHEY and CDR2 as SVGAGI. The germline V and J ends were trimmed by 5 bases and 5 bases, with 15 bases remaining between them. The CDR3 spans 14 residues. CDR3 region: CASSTGPSWTEAFF. The CDR3 bases are TGTGCCAGCAGTACTGGGCCCTCTTGGACTGAAGCTTTCTTT.

V is TRBV2 and J is TRBJ1-5; tentative D call: TRBD1 (6 bases). In germline, CDR1 is SNHLY, CDR2 FYNNEI. The CDR3 length is 15 residues. The ends were cut back, 5 bases at V and 4 bases at J, with 15 bases in the middle. The CDR3 is CASSTGPQGNQPQHF. CDR3 coding DNA: TGTGCCAGCAGTACGGGTCCGCAGGGGAATCAGCCCCAGCATTTT.

The chain has TRBV4-1 and TRBJ1-2; 9 bases are a match to TRBD1. Germline loops: CDR1 MGHRA, CDR2 YSYEKL. The CDR3 spans 14 residues. Trimming at V came to 1 base and at J to 7 bases, leaving 4 bases not matched to a gene. DNA for the CDR3: TGCGCCAGCAGCCAAGCTGGGACAGGGATTGGCTACACCTTC. As protein: CASSQAGTGIGYTF.

This chain connects TRBV7-7 to TRBJ1-2, with 9 bases matching TRBD1. V gave up 5 bases and J gave up 5 bases; unmatched junction bases: 9. Germline V lookup: CDR1 SSHAT, CDR2 FNYEAQ (reference sequence). This CDR3 is built from 15 residues. In nucleotides, the CDR3 is TGTGCCAGCAGCCTAAGGGGACAGGGAGGATATGGCTACACCTTC. This codes for CASSLRGQGGYGYTF.

The V and J genes are TRBV6-5 and TRBJ2-2; D is possibly TRBD2 (6 bases). Germline CDR1 and CDR2: MNHEY and SVGAGI. This CDR3 contains 12 residues. V was clipped by 6 bases and J by 7 bases, with 9 bases between them. CDR3 amino acids: CASRGEVGELFF. The CDR3 nucleotides are TGTGCCAGCAGGGGGGAGGTCGGGGAGCTGTTTTTT.

CDR3 coding DNA: TGTGCCAGCAGCTTGTCACAGACCTCTGGGGCCAACGTCCTGACTTTC. Its protein product is CASSLSQTSGANVLTF. The chain has TRBV7-2 and TRBJ2-6, with no clear D. CDR1 SGHTA and CDR2 FQGNSA come from the germline V gene. This CDR3 comprises 16 residues. Trimming removed 3 bases at V and 0 bases at J, with 9 bases between.

A remark on this clone: At one boundary the junction diverges from the germline segment, which might be a read error. The genes are TRBV9 and TRBJ2-2, with TRBD2 matching 13 bases. This CDR3 is 16 amino acids long. Germline CDR1 and CDR2: SGDLS and YYNGEE. The CDR3 bases are TGTGCCAGCAGTGTAGGACTAGCGGGGGACGGCGGGGAGCTGTTTTTT. Amino acid sequence: CASSVGLAGDGGELFF.

The genes are TRBV24-1 and TRBJ1-2; 9 nucleotides match TRBD1. There are 15 residues in the CDR3. Germline V gene sequence: CDR1 KGHDR, CDR2 SFDVKD. The trim removed 4 bases at V and 0 bases at J, leaving 2 bases unmatched. The DNA of the CDR3 is TGTGCCACCAGTGAAGGGACAGGGTCTAACTATGGCTACACCTTC. Translated, it gives CATSEGTGSNYGYTF.

The V call is TRBV11-2, the J call TRBJ1-2; TRBD1 matches 7 bases. Germline CDR1 reads SGHAT; CDR2 reads FQNNGV. There are 11 residues in the CDR3. The V segment lost 9 bases and the J segment 7 bases; nucleotides outside the gene matches: 5. The CDR3 region is CASRAGGGYTF. CDR3 DNA: TGTGCCAGTCGGGCAGGGGGTGGCTACACCTTC.

This clone was recorded once. The V call is TRBV5-5, the J call TRBJ1-6, with 8 bases lining up with TRBD1. This CDR3 contains 14 residues. The germline CDR1 and CDR2 sequences are SGHKS and YYEKEE (reference sequence). J was trimmed by 9 bases and V by 0 bases; bases with no gene match: 2. The CDR3 coding sequence is TGTGCCAGCAGCTTGGGGACAGGGCCTTCACCCCTCCACTTT. Translation gives CASSLGTGPSPLHF. Complete variable domain (other parts from reference TRBV5-5 and TRBJ1-6): DAGVTQSPTHLIKTRGQQVTLRCSPISGHKSVSWYQQVLGQGPQFIFQYYEKEERGRGNFPDRFSARQFPNYSSELNVNALLLGDSALYLCASSLGTGPSPLHFGNGTRLTVT.

J is TRBJ2-7 and V is TRBV30; 7 bases match TRBD1. Germline CDR1 GTSNPN, CDR2 SVGIG (reference sequence). The CDR3 loop spans 13 amino acids. With 3 bases clipped from V and 0 bases from J, the junction kept 2 bases outside the gene matches. CDR3 sequence reads: CAWSRGNSYEQYF. For the CDR3, the DNA is TGTGCCTGGAGCAGGGGGAACTCCTACGAGCAGTACTTC.

The rearrangement links TRBV9 to TRBJ1-2; 10 bases map to TRBD1. The V gene end was trimmed by 3 bases and the J gene end by 7 bases; junction bases not matched to a gene: 0. Germline V CDR1 and CDR2: SGDLS, YYNGEE. The CDR3 consists of 12 residues. CDR3 sequence (DNA): TGTGCCAGCAGCGGACAGGGGGCTGGCTACACCTTC. This encodes CASSGQGAGYTF.

The chain links TRBV14 to TRBJ2-7, with D uncertain. Trimming took 4 bases from V and 2 from J, leaving 9 bases between them. The germline V gene encodes CDR1 SGHDN and CDR2 FVKESK. The CDR3 spans 13 residues. For the CDR3, the DNA is TGTGCCAGCAGCCGAGCACGAGCCTACGAGCAGTACTTC. This encodes CASSRARAYEQYF.

This chain connects TRBV3-1 (or the pseudogene TRBV3-2) to TRBJ2-1; 10 nucleotides match TRBD2. V was clipped by 3 bases and J by 9 bases; unmatched bases: 8. The CDR3 totals 15 residues. Germline V gene data show CDR1 as LGHDT and CDR2 as YNNKEL (reference sequence). This CDR3 is CASSQKAGGPGEQFF. CDR3 nucleotide sequence: TGTGCCAGCAGCCAGAAAGCGGGGGGGCCAGGTGAGCAGTTCTTC.

This clone was seen many times. The V gene is TRBV5-1, the J gene TRBJ1-1, with D uncertain. The CDR3 is made up of 13 amino acids. Germline CDR1 and CDR2: SGHRS and YFSETQ. V lost 5 bases to trimming and J lost 4 bases, with 12 bases between them. Here the CDR3 reads CASSHGRGTEAFF. The CDR3 DNA is TGCGCCAGCAGTCATGGGCGGGGCACTGAAGCTTTCTTT.

The chain combines TRBV14 with TRBJ2-1; tentatively, D is TRBD1 (7 bases). This CDR3 spans 15 amino acids. Germline V gene sequence: CDR1 SGHDN, CDR2 FVKESK. V was cut by 6 bases and J by 6 bases, with 18 bases left in between. DNA of the CDR3: TGTGCCAGCAGAGAATTGACAGGGACTCGCAATGAGCAGTTCTTC. It specifies CASRELTGTRNEQFF.